Each of the 19 T cell receptor beta chains below was sequenced from the same sample in a study of tumor-infiltrating lymphocytes in primary liver carcinoma. RNA and DNA were co-extracted from approximately 20-30 mg of unsorted bulk tissue. The template, 450 to 650 ng total RNA, yielded TCR beta cDNA made with a constant-region primer. A slightly modified ARM-PCR protocol with three nested multiplex PCR rounds produced these TCR beta libraries. Use of TRBV1-TRBV30 forward primers with a C-beta reverse primer characterized the first two PCR rounds, which lasted roughly 11 cycles each. One entry per CDR3 protein, called by TCRdb with MiXCR from the multiplex PCR reads. Of tens of thousands of distinct CDR3 sequences listed, less than 75% are singletons. The source material was liver tumor tissue from sampling region 5. The subset was: tumor region T5, tumor centre. These receptors were collected from a man between 35 and 55 years old with primary liver carcinoma and hepatitis B virus infection.

In regard to this clonotype: It is likely a read error, because the conserved phenylalanine at the end of the CDR3 is missing. This chain connects TRBV10-2 to TRBJ2-7; no clear D gene. CDR1 WSHSY and CDR2 SAAADI come from the germline V gene. The CDR3 totals 15 residues. In DNA, the CDR3 is TGCGCAAGCAGTGAGTCTTCGGGTTATGCCTACGAGCAGTACATC. It is translated as CASSESSGYAYEQYI.

With regard to this clonotype: Without the conserved terminal phenylalanine or tryptophan, this CDR3 likely stems from a read error. It is unclear where the CDR3 begins or ends on the DNA, so no DNA is shown, and the CDR3 is as TCRdb lists it. This chain links TRBV12-3 or TRBV12-4 with TRBJ2-7; no check of the table's D call, TRBD1, against the DNA was made. The CDR3 spans 14 amino acids, including both terminal residues. CDR3: CASSTGQGTHEQYL.

Details on this clonotype: The conserved final phenylalanine or tryptophan is absent from the CDR3, which likely points to a read error. The chain combines TRBV6-5 with TRBJ2-1; 8 bases are a match to TRBD1. The CDR3 runs 14 residues. The germline V gene encodes CDR1 MNHEY and CDR2 SVGAGI. The V segment lost 4 bases and the J segment 6 bases; nucleotides outside the gene matches: 5. The CDR3 region has the DNA TGTGCCAGCAGTTGGCAAGACAGGGGCAATGAGCAGTTCTAC. Its translation is CASSWQDRGNEQFY.

The table lists this clonotype with many counts. The chain has TRBV6-5 and TRBJ2-1; D gene uncertain. This CDR3 spans 15 amino acids. The germline CDR1 and CDR2 sequences are MNHEY and SVGAGI. The V end lost 5 bases, the J end lost 0 bases, and 11 bases lay between the germline ends. The DNA of the CDR3 is TGTGCCAGCAGTCCTGACTCTTACTCCTACAATGAGCAGTTCTTC. This sequence encodes CASSPDSYSYNEQFF.

A single count supports this clonotype. The V gene is TRBV4-2, the J gene TRBJ2-2; tentatively, D is TRBD1 (5 bases). This CDR3 is built from 16 residues. Trimming left V 2 bases short and J 4 bases short, with 14 bases between. Germline V lookup: CDR1 LGHNA, CDR2 YNFKEQ. The CDR3 loop is CASSQSPDTGTGELFF. For the CDR3, the DNA is TGTGCCAGCAGCCAATCGCCGGACACCGGCACCGGGGAGCTGTTTTTT.

As for this clonotype: An end of the junction differs from the germline gene, which may be a read error. The V and J genes are TRBV11-2 and TRBJ2-2; a possible D gene is TRBD2 (5 bases). Germline CDR1 SGHAT, CDR2 FQNNGV. The CDR3 has 16 amino acids. In DNA form, the CDR3 reads TGTGCCAGCAGCTTAGTGACGCTAGAGGGAATCGGGGAGTTGTTTTTT. It yields the protein CASSLVTLEGIGELFF.

The chain couples TRBV5-1 to TRBJ2-3; tentatively, D is TRBD1 (6 bases). Deletions cut 1 base from V and 1 base from J, with 10 bases between. The CDR3 sequence is 15 residues long. The germline gives CDR1 SGHRS, CDR2 YFSETQ. In DNA form, the CDR3 reads TGCGCCAGCAGCTTGTTCGCAGGGGGCACAGATACGCAGTATTTT. Protein sequence: CASSLFAGGTDTQYF.

This clonotype was counted many times. This rearrangement joins TRBV11-2 to TRBJ2-5; 12 nucleotides match TRBD2. Germline trimming cut 0 bases from V and 5 bases from J; bases unmatched to any gene: 7. This CDR3 spans 17 amino acids. The V gene's germline CDR1 is SGHAT and CDR2 FQNNGV. The CDR3: CASSLELGLAGRETQYF. DNA for the CDR3: TGTGCCAGCAGCTTAGAGTTAGGACTAGCGGGAAGGGAGACCCAGTACTTC.

This sequence joins TRBV7-9 and TRBJ1-2; D call uncertain. Trimming removed 5 bases at V and 4 bases at J, with 11 bases between. Germline lookup yields CDR1 SEHNR and CDR2 FQNEAQ (reference sequence). The CDR3 is 13 amino acids. CDR3 region: CASSIDVAYGYTF. DNA of the CDR3: TGTGCCAGCAGCATAGATGTGGCCTATGGCTACACCTTC.

With regard to this clonotype: At one end, the junction sequence differs from germline, possibly due to a read error. V is TRBV28 and J is TRBJ2-6, with 7 positions matching TRBD1. Germline CDR1 is MDHEN and CDR2 is SYDVKM. CDR3 length: 16 residues. Here the CDR3 DNA reads TGTGCCAGCAGGGGGGACAGCCCCCCTGGGGCCAACGTCCAGACTTTC. It is translated as CASRGDSPPGANVQTF. The entire variable domain, with the rest obtained from reference TRBV28 and TRBJ2-6, is as follows: DVKVTQSSRYLVKRTGEKVFLECVQDMDHENMFWYRQDPGLGLRLIYFSYDVKMKEKGDIPEGYSVSREKKERFSLILESASTNQTSMYLCASRGDSPPGANVQTFGAGSRLTVL.

This clonotype is a singleton in its sample. Without the conserved terminal phenylalanine or tryptophan, this CDR3 likely stems from a read error. The limits of the CDR3 on the DNA are not certain, so only TCRdb's listed CDR3 is given. The rearrangement links TRBV7-9 to TRBJ2-2; the table gives TRBD2 as D, unverified against the DNA. Germline V gives CDR1 SEHNR, CDR2 FQNEAQ (reference sequence). Both ends counted, the CDR3 spans 16 residues. CDR3 in amino acids: CASSPPSGVSAGELFL.

In this sample, this clonotype turned up once. The CDR3 ends on some other residue instead of the conserved phenylalanine or tryptophan, so this is likely a read error. The chain has TRBV11-2 and TRBJ2-7; 9 positions match TRBD1. The CDR3 has 15 amino acids. CDR1 is SGHAT and CDR2 is FQNNGV in the germline V gene. The CDR3, as DNA: TGTGCCGGCAGCTCTACAGGGGGCCGGAGGTGCGAGCAGTACATC. It is translated as CAGSSTGGRRCEQYI.

This clonotype was counted a single time. At one end the junction does not follow the germline gene, possibly because of a read error. The chain links TRBV30 to TRBJ2-2; tentatively, D is TRBD2 (6 bases). The CDR3 has 14 residues. Germline CDR1 and CDR2: GTSNPN and SVGIG (reference sequence). For the CDR3, the DNA is TGTGCCTGTCCGGGACTCAGCAGCGCCGGGGAGCTGTTATTC. Its protein product is CACPGLSSAGELLF.

There are many counts of this clonotype. This sequence joins TRBV7-8 and TRBJ1-1; maybe TRBD1 (5 bases). Trimming left V 8 bases short and J 4 bases short, with 11 bases between. This CDR3 is built from 12 residues. Germline CDR1 SGHVS, CDR2 FQNEAQ. As DNA, the CDR3 is TGTGCCAGCTCGAGGGGCGGCACTGAAGCTTTCTTT. Its protein is CASSRGGTEAFF.

The CDR3: CASSRLAGDTDTQYF. Written as DNA, the CDR3 is TGTGCCAGCAGCCGACTGGCGGGGGACACAGATACGCAGTATTTT. V gene TRBV12-3 or TRBV12-4 combines with J gene TRBJ2-3, with 7 bases lining up with TRBD2. This CDR3 is built from 15 residues. Trimming took 6 bases from V and 2 from J; bases not matched to a gene: 8.

This clonotype has just a few counts. This is likely a read error, given that the CDR3 carries no conserved phenylalanine or tryptophan at its end. The DNA is left out, because the CDR3 cannot be placed on it with certainty; the CDR3 is given as TCRdb lists it. The chain joins TRBV11-2 to TRBJ2-7; the table calls TRBD2, which could not be checked here. The CDR3 extends over 15 residues, inclusive of both ends. Germline CDR1 reads SGHAT; CDR2 reads FQNNGV. The CDR3 loop is CASSQYSGGGYERYL.

Regarding this clonotype: This clone may be a read error of a much larger clone one base away. This chain uses TRBV7-8 with TRBJ2-7, with D possibly matching TRBD2 (6 bases). V gave up 5 bases and J gave up 4 bases, with 18 bases separating them. Germline assignment: CDR1 SGHVS and CDR2 FQNEAQ. CDR3 size: 15 residues. The CDR3 here is CASSPGPASDYEQYF. In nucleotides, the CDR3 is TGTGCCAGCAGCCCGGGGCCGGCTAGCGATTACGAGCAGTACTTC.

This clonotype has a single count. Lacking the conserved final phenylalanine or tryptophan, this CDR3 likely reflects a read error. The chain combines TRBV4-1 with TRBJ2-7, with no clear D. Germline assignment: CDR1 MGHRA and CDR2 YSYEKL. This CDR3 is built from 16 residues. Trimming cost V 4 bases and J 4 bases, with 20 bases left between them. CDR3 sequence reads: CASSPDRSRRPYEQYL. CDR3 coding DNA: TGCGCCAGCAGCCCCGACCGGTCGAGGAGACCTTACGAGCAGTACTTA.

Concerning this clonotype itself: At one of its ends the junction is not consistent with the germline gene, which may arise from a read error. For the CDR3, the DNA is TGTGCCAGCACACCACCAGCGGGAGAGCTCCTCGAGCAGTACTTC. Translated: CASTPPAGELLEQYF. V is TRBV18 and J is TRBJ2-7, with 8 bases fitting TRBD2. CDR1 and CDR2 from the germline V gene are KGHSH and LQKENI. The CDR3 contains 15 residues.